This T cell receptor (beta chain) is drawn from a study of cytomegalovirus exposure and HLA in healthy donors (TCRdb year 2017). A note on the overall study: In an earlier analysis of 587 of the donors, roughly 300 Gb of sequence data and approximately 100 million unique TCR beta sequences from approximately 180 million T cells were reported. About 5 DR-DQ haplotypes were handled as single units for association and clustering, since linkage in the cohort was strong. The study used immunosequencing to profile the T cell repertoires of approximately 690 subjects and linked those repertoires to cytomegalovirus serostatus. The later analysis used no new phenotypic data to find candidate immune exposures, relying instead on TCR beta sequences and their occurrence across donors. On average, approximately 250,000 unique TCR beta nucleotide sequences were sequenced per donor among fewer than 500 genotyped donors of the cohort, with 15% to 20% of those sequences being non-productive. Alongside the repertoire data, information on donor age, sex, ethnicity and CMV serostatus was compiled. Along with the roughly 700-subject first cohort, a separate validation cohort of more than 90 different subjects was used. To predict cytomegalovirus infection status, the study brought together high-throughput TCR immunosequencing, statistical association of individual TCRs with disease status, and machine learning. Both class I and class II loci were covered by HLA typing, at four-digit resolution. Among the approximately 420 genotyped donors, approximately 81% belonged to the genetic ancestry cluster associated with self-reported Caucasian donors. The study aimed to test whether cataloging public T cell receptors could reveal signatures of past pathogen exposure. An earlier analysis of some 600 of the donors applied high-throughput TCR beta sequencing to assess whether each TCR beta V gene segment acted as functional or pseudogenic. The number of donors typed differed by locus, with about 629-640 for A, B, C, DRB1 and DQB1, around 560 for DQA1, 606 for DPA1, and 400 to 490 for DPB1. To study patterns of TCR occurrence, a later analysis re-analyzed previously published TCR beta repertoires from around 700 donors and added high-resolution HLA genotyping. Every repertoire in the discovery cohort had been generated on one and the same sequencing platform. Approximately 300 gigabases of sequencing data and around 80 million unique TCR sequences made up an early release that covered approximately 700 HLA-typed donors. A later genetic analysis used genome-wide SNP genotypes for about three fifths of the roughly 700 donors, treating that subset as a discovery cohort.

Details on this clone: It has no known antigen specificity.

The method behind the library was the immunoSEQ multiplex PCR assay. For the multiplex PCR, a mixture combining 60 forward primers for TCR Vbeta segments and 13 reverse primers for TCR Jbeta segments was used. The CDR3 region of rearranged TCR beta genes was amplified from genomic DNA by a multiplex PCR assay. The Illumina HiSeq System was used to sequence the amplified TCR beta libraries as 87-base-pair reads. The authors' pipeline ran thus. A later analysis counted approximately 76 million unique TCR beta chains across the 666 repertoires, and roughly 9.9 million of these chains were shared by at least two donors. A nearest-neighbor algorithm error-corrected the raw reads and collapsed the reads into unique sequences, merging closely related sequences to remove PCR and sequencing errors. V, D and J gene segments were assigned by aligning CDR3 sequences to IMGT reference sequences. For a sequence to be retained, a match of at least six nucleotides to both a V gene segment and a J gene segment was required. A rearrangement was called productive if the CDR3 had no stop codons and remained in frame with V and J, and every other rearrangement was called non-productive. Following IMGT convention, CDR3 was defined as the stretch from the second conserved V-encoded cysteine to the conserved J-encoded phenylalanine. The earlier analysis of around 640 of the donors excluded sequences that lacked an unambiguous match to a single V gene segment. An earlier analysis of fewer than 750 of the donors called V segments functional above 56.7% productive rearrangements and segregating when the between-donor standard deviation exceeded 5%. A statistical classification framework was built to diagnose cytomegalovirus status from the catalog of TCR beta chain sequences. V and J gene assignment, in a later analysis, came from comparing TCR nucleotide sequences with IMGT/GENE-DB human TR gene sequences. In a later analysis, CDR3 sequences and most-parsimonious VDJ recombination scenarios were assigned using the TCRdist pipeline. A later analysis defined each TCR beta chain by its CDR3 amino acid sequence plus V-gene family, and excluded reads lacking a unique V-gene family. A later analysis removed 592 highly shared, low-generation-probability nucleotide sequences to deal with suspected cross-contamination and a sequencing artifact. For each public chain, a later analysis derived a clonal expansion index from normalized ranks of inferred template counts within each repertoire. In a later analysis, generation probabilities were computed using a VDJ recombination model fitted to out-of-frame rearrangements, and the results were checked against IGoR. Hypergeometric tests were used in a later analysis to score TCR-TCR, TCR-HLA and TCR-CMV co-occurrence, with a repertoire-size bias correction applied to the TCR pairs. To estimate false discovery rates, a later analysis permuted the HLA or CMV assignments 20 times. A later analysis grouped co-occurring TCRs with DBSCAN, adding TCRdist sequence similarity when clustering within HLA-allele-positive subsets. For co-occurrence clustering, repertoires with fewer than 30,000 or more than 120,000 public chains were excluded, along with 4 to 6 repertoires with anomalous nucleotide sharing. What TCRdb holds here is the immuneACCESS table cut down to in-frame rearrangements. Part of the clones is not present; checked against another copy, under half of the missing clones reflect an unresolved V gene, and the others are unexplained. V, J and clone size are those of that table, while D and trimming were read from the DNA. Per the sample table, the count is over 30,000 clones. The top ten constitute approximately 3.5% of the sample.

At the junction V is shortened by 1 base and J by 8 bases; bases outside the gene matches: 7. The germline V gene provides CDR1 SGHAT and CDR2 FQNNGV. Spanning cysteine to phenylalanine, the CDR3 consists of 14 amino acids. The entry retains the CDR3 DNA only, 42 bases that are in frame from base 1. Study-level results and caveats: Linkage disequilibrium might explain the correlated functional status among segregating V segments, but an unknown experimental factor could not be ruled out. Presence/absence analyses assumed roughly uniform sequencing depth across donors, an assumption that may not hold. Because HLA typing was missing for some donors at each locus, association tests included only the typed subset. In a later analysis, HLA-associated TCR beta chains were found to be more clonally expanded and to have lower generation probabilities than equally common non-associated chains. In an earlier analysis of over 550 of the donors, most TCR beta V segments were observed in productive rearrangements about 90% or about 30% of the time, broadly matching IMGT annotations. The cohort was sequenced for TCR beta chains only, and without alpha or paired-chain data the features that could be detected were limited. In a later analysis, most CMV-associated TCR beta chains were found to appear HLA-restricted, with HLA associations seemingly driven largely by CMV exposure. Most TCR sequences were seen in very few donors, while some public TCRs were found in many individuals. The sequencing pipeline was judged likely to have produced a cluster of highly shared sequence variants as a technical artifact. When HLA alleles, especially DR and DQ, strongly co-occurred, TCR associations were difficult to assign to individual alleles. V-gene and J-gene trimming of TCR beta chains was associated with a missense DCLRE1C variant in a later genetic analysis, and the association was replicated in an independent cohort. Some IMGT-functional V segments, including TRBV6-2 and TRBV6-3, could not be told apart with the 87-base-pair reads, so those segments were excluded. In a later analysis, the rate of TCR association differed among HLA loci, with DRB1 alleles having the most associated TCRs and HLA-C alleles having the fewest. In a later analysis, several top co-occurrence clusters were reported to appear linked to parvovirus B19, influenza, CMV and Epstein-Barr virus. The study listed 150 to 200 TCR beta chains as associated with cytomegalovirus. About 17 rarely observed V segments, including chromosome 9 orphons, were excluded from the earlier analysis of 550 to 700 of the donors because counts were too low. In vitro tests confirmed that a few of the cytomegalovirus-associated TCR beta chains recognize cytomegalovirus antigens. In a later genetic analysis, fewer N-insertions in productive TCRs were reported among donors in an Asian-associated ancestry cluster than the approximately 710-donor mean. The classifier was reported to diagnose cytomegalovirus status with high specificity and sensitivity in both the original cohort and the validation cohort. A further reported finding was that TCR beta sequences accurately predicted the HLA-A and HLA-B alleles for most subjects in the first cohort. A later analysis associated 16,951 TCR beta sequences with specific HLA alleles at a false discovery rate of 0.05. CMV serostatus was the only immune exposure information available for the cohort. The authors suggested that the approach could potentially be extended to other disease states and immunological phenotypes.

The cohort consisted of some 670 healthy bone marrow donors. Cohort members were all nominally healthy when sampled, although unrecorded immune exposures were likely present. The donor was CMV seronegative and belonged to the group of 350 or so seronegative cohort members. Every donor gave a peripheral blood sample, and the peripheral blood mononuclear cells from that sample were used for TCR beta sequencing. Genomic DNA extraction from the blood cell samples was performed with the Qiagen DNeasy Blood Extraction Kit. Sequences were obtained from PBMCs. This clonotype originated in a man aged 35 to 55 in good health and CMV-seronegative. The chain joins TRBV11-2 to TRBJ1-1, and TRBD1 matches 7 of the central bases. CDR3 region: CASSLVLRGPEAFF. The DNA sequence is as follows: TGTGCCAGCAGCTTAGTTCTGAGGGGGCCCGAAGCTTTCTTT.